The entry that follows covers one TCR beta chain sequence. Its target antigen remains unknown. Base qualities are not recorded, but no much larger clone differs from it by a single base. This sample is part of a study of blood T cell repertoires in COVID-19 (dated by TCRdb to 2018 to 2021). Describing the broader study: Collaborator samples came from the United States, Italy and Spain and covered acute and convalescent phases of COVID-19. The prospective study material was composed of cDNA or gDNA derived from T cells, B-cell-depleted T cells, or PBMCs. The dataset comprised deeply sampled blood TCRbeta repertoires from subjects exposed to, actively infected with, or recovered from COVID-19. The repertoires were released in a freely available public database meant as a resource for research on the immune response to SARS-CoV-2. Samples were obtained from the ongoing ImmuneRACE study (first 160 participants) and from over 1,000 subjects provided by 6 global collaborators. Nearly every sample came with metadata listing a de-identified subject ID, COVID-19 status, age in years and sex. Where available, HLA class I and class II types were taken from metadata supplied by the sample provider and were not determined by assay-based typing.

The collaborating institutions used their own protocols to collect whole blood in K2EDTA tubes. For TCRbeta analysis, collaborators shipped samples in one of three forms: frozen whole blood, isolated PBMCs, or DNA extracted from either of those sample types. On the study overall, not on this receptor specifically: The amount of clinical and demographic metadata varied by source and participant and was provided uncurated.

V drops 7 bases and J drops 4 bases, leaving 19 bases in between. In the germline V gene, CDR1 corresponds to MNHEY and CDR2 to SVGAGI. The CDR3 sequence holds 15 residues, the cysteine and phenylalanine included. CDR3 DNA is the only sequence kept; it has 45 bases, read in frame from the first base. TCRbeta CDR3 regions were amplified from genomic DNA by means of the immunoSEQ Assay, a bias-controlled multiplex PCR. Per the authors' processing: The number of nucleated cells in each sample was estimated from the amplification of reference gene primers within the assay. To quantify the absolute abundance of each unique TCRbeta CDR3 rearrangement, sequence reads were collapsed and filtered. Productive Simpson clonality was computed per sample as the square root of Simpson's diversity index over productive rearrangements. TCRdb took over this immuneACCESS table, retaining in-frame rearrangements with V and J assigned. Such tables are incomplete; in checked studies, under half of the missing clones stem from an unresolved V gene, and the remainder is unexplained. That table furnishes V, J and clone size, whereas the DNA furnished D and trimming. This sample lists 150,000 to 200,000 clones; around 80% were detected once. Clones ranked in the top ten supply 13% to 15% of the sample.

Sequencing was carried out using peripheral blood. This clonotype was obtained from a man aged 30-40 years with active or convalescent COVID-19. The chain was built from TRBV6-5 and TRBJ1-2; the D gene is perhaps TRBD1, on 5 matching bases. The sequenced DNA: TGTGCCAGCACCCGTTCGACGGGGGTAGTCTATGGCTACACCTTC. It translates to CASTRSTGVVYGYTF.